This T cell receptor (beta chain) was observed in a study of shared clonotypes between healthy human individuals (TCRdb year 2020). Regarding the research as a whole: A couple of women and a few men aged 18 to 49 years were included in the cohort. For each donor, three plates each were used for CD4 naive and CD4 memory, two plates were used for CD8 naive, and one plate was used for CD8 memory. To estimate repertoire size and how much clonotype sharing occurs between individuals, the study deeply sequenced the blood TCR repertoires of several healthy adults. Different laboratories and diverse techniques were used to prepare libraries and sequence TCR repertoires, to increase sequencing depth and limit assay-specific biases. Each donor's leukapheresis produced roughly between roughly 0.94 and 9.5 billion PBMCs.

From V the trimming removes 5 bases and from J it removes 8 bases, while the gene matches leave 10 bases of the junction unaccounted for. CDR1 and CDR2, looked up from the germline V gene, are MNHEY and SVGAGI. The CDR3 runs 15 amino acids, cysteine and phenylalanine included. Just the 45-base CDR3 DNA is kept, in frame starting at base 1. The research as a whole found: Even with the large sequencing depth, rarefaction of the sorted-subset datasets indicated that sequencing was incomplete. Naive subsets generally had larger estimated clonotype richness than memory subsets. Approximately 4.8% of naive CD4, 3.5% of naive CD8, roughly 2.5% of memory CD4, and more than 0.35% of memory CD8 clonotypes were shared across several donors. Because the study included a small number of donors, the genetic and exposure-history diversity represented was limited. Sampling was limited to blood, and TCR repertoires in tissue likely differ from TCR repertoires in blood. Compared with non-shared clonotypes, the clonotypes found in all four sorted-subset donors had higher generation probabilities. Pairwise subsampling indicated that sequencing depth was expected to affect the degree of clonotype sharing among donors.

Using the deep immunoSEQ assay, TCR CDR3 regions were amplified from genomic DNA by multiplex PCR. For each cell subset, the extracted genomic DNA was distributed evenly across all wells of several immunoSEQ 96-well plates, and each plate served as one replicate. For sorted subsets, roughly 190 ng of genomic DNA, equivalent to some 30,000 T cell genomes, went into each replicate PCR. The purified libraries were quantified using a Qubit 3.0 fluorometer, sized with a Bioanalyzer 2100, and then quantified again using the KAPA Library Quantification kit. Every immunoSEQ 96-well plate was sequenced on a dedicated single-read 150-cycle Illumina NextSeq 550 flow cell. The study's own analysis went as follows. The immunoSEQ output contained only junctional sequences without quality scores, so filtering could not match that applied to full-length reads. Sequences were annotated with PyIR, a Python wrapper for IgBLAST v1.9, and V/J genes and CDR3 were assigned using IMGT germline references. Reads with weak V/J assignments (E-value above 1e-6), missing CDR3, stop codons, out-of-frame junctions, or ambiguous translated residues were removed. V3J clonotypes were defined as sequences sharing the same inferred V gene, J gene, and CDR3 amino acid sequence. To compute the percentage overlap between repertoires, the number of shared unique clonotypes was divided by the size of the smaller repertoire. RTK rarefaction, the Chao1 estimator, and Recon v2.1 estimates of unobserved clonotypes were used to assess repertoire richness. Generation probabilities were computed with OLGA for all TCRbeta clonotypes obtained by the gDNA method from several donors. TCRdb holds this immuneACCESS table with in-frame rearrangements only. Some clones are missing; in checked studies, unresolved V genes explain under half, and the rest has no known cause. That table gives V, J and clone size, and the DNA gave D and trimming. The sample table shows about 2 million clones, and 90% to 95% are seen once. The ten largest clones represent more than 0.1% of the sample.

Concerning this clone itself: It has no known antigen specificity. No base-level quality is on record; no much larger clone is a single base apart.

The donors were healthy, HIV-negative adults with no recently reported acute infections or vaccinations. All donors were Caucasian adults living in Nashville, Tennessee, USA. CD4+ T cells were enriched by magnetic negative selection, after which naive cells were positively selected on CD45RA and the negative fraction was taken as the memory subset. Blood was obtained by leukapheresis, after which PBMCs were separated by Ficoll-Histopaque density gradient centrifugation and cryopreserved in liquid nitrogen vapor phase. Analytical flow cytometry was used to check the purity and quantity of every magnetically sorted T cell population. Genomic DNA was isolated from each sorted fraction and quantified by UV absorbance on a Nanodrop 2000c.

Sequenced: naive CD4+ T cells sorted from blood. The sample's cell subset or site label, in plain terms: CD45RA+ positively selected. Here the chain combines TRBV6-5 and TRBJ2-1; 9 of the junction bases match TRBD1. The origin of this receptor is a man between 18 and 29 years old in good health. The DNA sequence reads TGTGCCAGCAGTACGACCCCGGGACAGGGTTATGAGCAGTTCTTC. Its translation reads: CASSTTPGQGYEQFF.